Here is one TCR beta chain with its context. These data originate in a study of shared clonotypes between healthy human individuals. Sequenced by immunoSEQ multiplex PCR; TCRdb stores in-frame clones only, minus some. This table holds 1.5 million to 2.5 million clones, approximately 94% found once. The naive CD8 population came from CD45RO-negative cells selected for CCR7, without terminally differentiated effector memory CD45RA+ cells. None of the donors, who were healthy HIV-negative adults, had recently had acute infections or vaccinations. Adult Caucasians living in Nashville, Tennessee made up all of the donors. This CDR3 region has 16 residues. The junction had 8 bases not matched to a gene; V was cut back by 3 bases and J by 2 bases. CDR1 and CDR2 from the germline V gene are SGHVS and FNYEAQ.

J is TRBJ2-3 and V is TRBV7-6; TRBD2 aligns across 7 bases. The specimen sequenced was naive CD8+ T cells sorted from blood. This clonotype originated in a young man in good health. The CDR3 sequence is CASSLAGGGYTDTQYF. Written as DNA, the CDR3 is TGTGCCAGCAGCTTGGCGGGCGGGGGTTACACAGATACGCAGTATTTT.